Included here is one T cell receptor (beta chain) sequence, with context. This clonotype was detected ten times or more. Its specific antigen is unknown. The sample holds no much larger clone one base away, and base qualities are not on file. This specimen belongs to a study of regulatory T cells in long-lasting Graves disease (dated by TCRdb to the early 2020s). Regarding the complete study: In the newly diagnosed Graves' disease group, patients had been taking antithyroid drugs for less than 3 months. A total of 33 samples were covered by TCR sequencing, comprising around 13 persistent and around 20 newly diagnosed Graves' disease patients. Patients with persistent Graves' disease were compared with patients with newly diagnosed Graves' disease using TCR sequencing and RNA sequencing of peripheral blood. The study took place in China and was registered as a clinical trial.

Library creation used multiplex PCR. The data were produced on an Illumina HiSeq 4000. CDR3 regions were amplified by Arm-PCR with iRepertoire HTBI primers to construct TCR beta libraries. Gel purification was performed on PCR products prior to sequencing. The study's own analysis went as follows. A total of under 80 TRBV and about 13 TRBJ segments were identified across samples and were used for gene usage analysis of CDR3 amino acid clonotypes. Filtered high-quality paired reads were merged into contigs using COPE and FqMerger. BLAST was used to align contigs to the IMGT TRBV, TRBD and TRBJ reference genes, and CDR3 was defined following IMGT. Any clonotype with a frequency above 0.1% was counted as a highly expanded clone. Shannon entropy was used to measure repertoire diversity, and the Gini coefficient was used to measure V-J evenness. Public clonotypes were defined as clonotypes shared by more than one individual. The public reads were run again by TCRdb, first through fastp at Q25 and then through MiXCR, and only productive beta chains were kept. Identical CDR3 proteins give one entry, which carries the most common genes and DNA. These V and J calls originate from TCRdb's pipeline instead of the authors' own analysis. For this sample there are around 480,000 distinct CDR3 sequences; roughly 17% appear just once. More than 9% of the sample lies in the top ten.

Paper-wide results and their limitations: Peripheral blood alone was examined, since thyroid tissue, which constituted the primary lesion, could not be accessed. Sequencing and analysis were restricted to the TCR beta chain. Persistent disease showed preferential use of TRBV28, TRBJ1-2 and TRBJ2-5, whereas newly diagnosed disease favored TRBV20-1 and TRBJ2-1. Lower TCR Shannon entropy and fewer highly expanded clones were observed in persistent Graves' disease patients than in newly diagnosed patients, which suggested clonal expansion. As a limitation, the authors acknowledged that the small sample size may reduce accuracy. Persistent patients shared more public clonotypes among themselves (2,741) than newly diagnosed patients did (roughly 910).

The germline V gene (reference sequence) sets CDR1 to DFQATT and CDR2 to SNEGSKA. Between the V and J ends, shortened by 6 bases and 6 bases respectively, the junction contains 15 bases. The CDR3 holds 13 amino acids from the cysteine to the phenylalanine. Left in the record is the CDR3 DNA by itself, 39 bases read in frame from the first base. The sample's time point label, decoded: newly diagnosed GD, antithyroid drugs for less than 3 months. RNA was extracted from PBMCs in TRIzol for both TCR sequencing and RNA sequencing. The diagnosis of Graves' disease was made according to American Thyroid Association guidelines. The patients came from an endocrinology department in Xi'an, China. From each patient, about 9 milliliters of peripheral blood was collected into an EDTA anticoagulant tube. Ficoll Paque Plus density gradient separation was used to isolate PBMCs, and no further T cell sorting was performed. RNA quality was checked with an Agilent 2100 Bioanalyzer and agarose gel, and concentration with a NanoDrop 2000.

The sample was also linked to a second study, of T cells in Graves' hyperthyroidism and ophthalmopathy. The second study's authors report: A patient counted as having stable Graves' hyperthyroidism if no progression to ophthalmopathy occurred over 18 months of follow-up. Hyperthyroidism patients were aged 18 to 65 years and newly diagnosed, with disease duration of less than 2 months. Any patient with an uncontrolled infection, another autoimmune disease, pregnancy or lactation was excluded. Diagnoses were based on clinical symptoms, serum thyroxine and TRAb, thyroid ultrasound and orbital computed tomography. For the first round of RT-PCR on the TCR CDR3, the HTBI primer set was used together with the Qiagen OneStep RT-PCR kit. Blood samples also contained most of the expanded thyroid clonotypes (frequency above 0.001), which suggests that blood repertoires may reflect thyroid immune responses. A model built on a 13 V-J signature distinguished ophthalmopathy from stable hyperthyroidism, reaching 87.88% sensitivity and around 81% specificity in cross-validation and 80%/75% in testing. In validation, progression to ophthalmopathy was predicted by the model with nearly 71% sensitivity and around 76% specificity, a median of roughly six months before onset. To identify TCR V-J signatures that set the groups apart, the researchers used a discovery cohort of 100 patients, made up of 43 with Graves' ophthalmopathy and about 60 with stable Graves' hyperthyroidism. Prospective prediction of ophthalmopathy was tested in an independent validation cohort consisting of fewer than 20 hyperthyroidism patients and over 15 patients who later progressed to ophthalmopathy. The approximately 100 discovery patients were randomly split 7:3 into training and test sets. In several Graves' hyperthyroidism patients, the study also compared T-cell repertoires from thyroid tissue with T-cell repertoires from blood. After blood sampling, hyperthyroidism patients were treated with methimazole at a starting dose of 30 mg daily, and ophthalmopathy patients were treated with high-dose intravenous methylprednisolone. Libraries were constructed in a second round of multiplex PCR, after which size selection and purification were carried out. Paired-end sequencing of the libraries was performed with 100 bp reads on an Illumina HiSeq2000. SOAPnuke was used to process the raw data, removing reads that contained adapters or uncalled bases, had a mean Phred below 15, or lacked an exact match to the constant primer or identifier. COPE v1.2.5 was used to merge high-quality paired reads, and clonotypes were defined as unique nucleotide sequences. MiTCR v1.1 was used to align the clonotypes against IMGT TRBV, TRBD and TRBJ reference segments. The analysis was restricted to V-J combinations with a frequency above 0.0001, which together covered roughly 99% of the repertoires. A TCS score was defined as the ratio of F50 (clonal expansion) to E x V (chaos), with BLOSUM62-based TCRdist applied between CDR3 peptides within each V-J. Welch's t-statistics and random forest reduced fewer than 550 V-J features to 13, which were used in a naive Bayes classifier (R e1071). Sample size was not statistically predetermined, and investigators were not blinded to group allocation. According to the paper, TCR Vbeta CDR3 sequencing was carried out on more than 120 peripheral blood samples, which came from more than 40 ophthalmopathy, 75 or so hyperthyroidism and about 17 progressor patients.

The origin of this receptor is a man aged 40-50 years with Graves disease. Donor details come from another sample of the same person, matched by shared clones. This specimen consisted of peripheral blood mononuclear cells (PBMCs), obtained at new diagnosis, from a patient treated with antithyroid drugs. The sequence is built from TRBV20-1 and TRBJ2-1; the D gene assignment is ambiguous. The nucleotide sequence reads as follows: TGCAGTGCATCTTCGGCCTCCCTCAATGAGCAGTTCTTC. Translated, it reads CSASSASLNEQFF.